The entry that follows covers one T cell receptor (beta chain) sequence. Authors' data handling: Amplification from reference gene primers served as the basis for estimated nucleated cell counts. Repertoires were generated with immunoSEQ multiplex PCR, while TCRdb's copy carries only in-frame clones and drops some. That table furnishes V, J and clone size, whereas the DNA furnished D and trimming. The table lists some 330,000 clones, roughly 88% of them singletons. Everyone who took part was roughly 18 to 90 years old, and they came from about 25 US areas. Membership in each cohort depended on participant-reported clinical history. All recovered Cohort 3 donors got two negative PCRs, got clearance, or saw symptom resolution. These data are taken from a study of blood T cell repertoires in COVID-19. This CDR3 spans 15 amino acids. Per germline, CDR1 LNHDA and CDR2 SQIVND (reference sequence). The V gene lost 3 bases and the J gene lost 0 bases, with 8 bases spanning the gap.

The clonotype originates from a man aged 25-45 years who had recovered from COVID-19. The chain uses TRBV19 and TRBJ1-4; the D gene is possibly TRBD1 (6 bases). The sequenced sample was PBMCs or T cells enriched from blood (not recorded which). In DNA form, the CDR3 reads TGTGCCAGTAGTATCACAGGGCCAACTAATGAAAAACTGTTTTTT. This translates into CASSITGPTNEKLFF.